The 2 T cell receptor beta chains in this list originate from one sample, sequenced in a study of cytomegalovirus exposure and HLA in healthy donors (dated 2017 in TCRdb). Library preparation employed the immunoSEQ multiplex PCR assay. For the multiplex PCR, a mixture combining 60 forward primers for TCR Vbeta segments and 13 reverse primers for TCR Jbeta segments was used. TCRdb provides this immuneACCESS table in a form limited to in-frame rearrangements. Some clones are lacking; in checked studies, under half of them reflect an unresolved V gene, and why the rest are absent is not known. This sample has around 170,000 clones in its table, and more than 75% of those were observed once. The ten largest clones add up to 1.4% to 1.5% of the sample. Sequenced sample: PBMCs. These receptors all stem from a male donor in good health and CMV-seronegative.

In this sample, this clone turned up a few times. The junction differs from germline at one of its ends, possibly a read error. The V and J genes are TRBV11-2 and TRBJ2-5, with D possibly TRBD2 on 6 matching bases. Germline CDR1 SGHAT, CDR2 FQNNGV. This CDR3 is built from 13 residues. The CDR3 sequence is CASRLTRQESQYF. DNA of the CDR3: TGTGCCAGCAGACTGACTAGACAAGAGAGCCAGTACTTC.

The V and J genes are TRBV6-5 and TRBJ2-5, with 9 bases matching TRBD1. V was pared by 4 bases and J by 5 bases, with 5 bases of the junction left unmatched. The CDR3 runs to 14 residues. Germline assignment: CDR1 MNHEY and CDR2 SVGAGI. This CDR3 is CASSSSTGGETQYF. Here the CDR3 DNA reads TGTGCCAGCAGTTCGTCGACAGGGGGGGAGACCCAGTACTTC.